Following are 22 T cell receptor beta chains from one sample sequenced in a study of shared T cell receptors in the human thymus. Assay: immunoSEQ multiplex PCR; the TCRdb copy retains only in-frame clones and omits some. The table records 700,000 or so clones, roughly 85% of them present only once. These data were also filed under a second study, of human thymus T cells.

The sequencing sample was made of thymocytes. The receptors come from a girl less than two years old with a congenital heart defect.

This clone was detected only once. This chain links TRBV9 with TRBJ1-1; D unclear. Per germline, CDR1 SGDLS and CDR2 YYNGEE. V dropped 0 bases and J dropped 11 bases, with 20 bases sitting between them. The CDR3 is 15 residues long. CDR3 sequence reads: CASSVEGLIMEEAFF. The CDR3 bases are TGTGCCAGCAGCGTAGAAGGATTAATAATGGAGGAGGCTTTCTTT.

This chain connects TRBV7-2 to TRBJ2-7, with 11 bases aligning to TRBD1. Germline V CDR1 and CDR2: SGHTA, FQGNSA. The CDR3 length is 15 residues. With V trimmed by 1 base and J by 5 bases, 4 bases remained unmatched. CDR3 residues: CASSLGTGGPNEQYF. The CDR3 DNA follows: TGTGCCAGCAGCTTAGGGACAGGGGGCCCCAACGAGCAGTACTTC.

The chain couples TRBV5-6 to TRBJ2-7; 8 bases match TRBD1. Unmatched junction bases numbered 12, after V lost 4 bases and J lost 3 bases. Per the germline V gene, CDR1 is SGHDT and CDR2 is YYEEEE. The CDR3 length is 16 residues. This CDR3 is CASSPHRDRKDYEQYF. The CDR3 nucleotides read TGTGCCAGCAGCCCGCACCGGGACAGGAAAGACTACGAGCAGTACTTC.

The chain recombines TRBV28 with TRBJ1-5; D is ambiguous. The germline CDR1 and CDR2 sequences are MDHEN and SYDVKM. With 5 bases removed from V and 4 bases from J, the gap between germline ends came to 15 bases. The CDR3 loop spans 15 amino acids. DNA of the CDR3: TGTGCCAGCAGTCCATGCCGACTCCTTAATCAGCCCCAGCATTTT. Its translation: CASSPCRLLNQPQHF.

This clone was observed a few times. The chain joins TRBV6-1 to TRBJ1-2, with unresolved D. CDR1 and CDR2 from the germline V gene are MNHNS and SASEGT. This CDR3 comprises 13 residues. V lost 6 bases and J lost 4, with 12 bases in between. The CDR3 loop reads CASRERSLYGYTF. DNA of the CDR3: TGTGCCAGCAGGGAACGGAGTCTCTATGGCTACACCTTC.

The CDR3 sequence: CASSQDPQGGTGELFF. In DNA, the CDR3 is TGCGCCAGCAGCCAAGATCCCCAGGGAGGAACCGGGGAGCTGTTTTTT. The chain employs TRBV4-1 and TRBJ2-2; D is possibly TRBD2 (6 bases). Germline CDR1 is MGHRA and CDR2 is YSYEKL. The CDR3 runs to 16 residues. With 0 bases removed from V and 5 bases from J, the gap between germline ends came to 13 bases.

This chain connects TRBV7-9 to TRBJ2-3, with D tentatively TRBD1 (5 bases). The germline V gene has CDR1 SEHNR and CDR2 FQNEAQ (reference sequence). The CDR3 totals 14 residues. V lost 4 bases and J lost 3, with 11 bases in between. As DNA, the CDR3 is TGTGCCAGCAGCTCCCAAACAGGAACAGATACGCAGTATTTT. It yields the protein CASSSQTGTDTQYF.

This clone was detected only a few times. CDR3 sequence reads: CASSLVSQGCEKLFF. CDR3 nucleotide sequence: TGTGCCAGCAGCTTAGTTTCGCAGGGTTGTGAAAAACTGTTTTTT. This rearrangement joins TRBV11-2 to TRBJ1-4, with D perhaps TRBD1 (5 bases). The germline CDR1 and CDR2 sequences are SGHAT and FQNNGV. The V and J ends lost 1 base and 7 bases respectively, with 13 bases between them. This CDR3 comprises 15 residues.

V and J are TRBV5-6 and TRBJ2-3, with D perhaps matching TRBD2 (6 bases). V lost 0 bases to trimming and J lost 1 base, with 15 bases between them. CDR1 and CDR2 (germline): SGHDT, YYEEEE. The CDR3 totals 17 residues. Here the CDR3 reads CASSLGGSGVRTDTQYF. As DNA, the CDR3 is TGTGCCAGCAGCTTGGGGGGATCGGGGGTTCGCACAGATACGCAGTATTTT.

V gene TRBV7-9 combines with J gene TRBJ1-1; TRBD1 agrees at 8 bases. CDR3 length equals 16 residues. V was pared by 6 bases and J by 1 base, with 10 bases of the junction left unmatched. The germline gives CDR1 SEHNR, CDR2 FQNEAQ (reference sequence). CDR3 in DNA: TGTGCCAGCAGTGCGGGCCGTGACAGGGGGAACACTGAAGCTTTCTTT. This translates into CASSAGRDRGNTEAFF. Looking up the rest from reference TRBV7-9 and TRBJ1-1 gives the full variable domain: DTGVSQNPRHKITKRGQNVTFRCDPISEHNRLYWYRQTLGQGPEFLTYFQNEAQLEKSRLLSDRFSAERPKGSFSTLEIQRTEQGDSAMYLCASSAGRDRGNTEAFFGQGTRLTVV.

The rearrangement links TRBV28 to TRBJ2-7, with TRBD1 matching 9 bases. This CDR3 region has 18 residues. V gave up 5 bases and J gave up 3 bases; unmatched junction bases: 17. CDR1 is MDHEN, CDR2 SYDVKM, per germline. The CDR3 DNA follows: TGTGCCAGCAGTCCTATACGGTGTCGGGACAGGGTGGACTACGAGCAGTACTTC. Translated, it gives CASSPIRCRDRVDYEQYF.

This clone was detected only once. The rearrangement joins TRBV1 to TRBJ2-5; no DNA check was done on the table's D call, TRBD2. TRBV1 is marked as a pseudogene. The CDR3 runs 18 residues. As DNA, the CDR3 is TGCACCAGCAGCCAAGATTGGACTAGCGGGCACCCTCAAGAGACCCAGTACTTC. Translation: CTSSQDWTSGHPQETQYF.

The chain links TRBV5-8 to TRBJ1-4; D gene ambiguous. V lost 2 bases and J lost 1, with 6 bases in between. The CDR3 runs to 14 residues. Germline CDR1 SGHTS, CDR2 YDEGEE. This CDR3 reads CASSLDLTNEKLFF. As DNA, the CDR3 is TGTGCCAGCAGCTTAGACTTAACTAATGAAAAACTGTTTTTT.

This chain joins TRBV6-4 and TRBJ1-1; 7 bases are a match to TRBD1. The V and J ends lost 4 bases and 4 bases, in that order; junction bases with no gene match: 12. Germline V gene sequence: CDR1 MRHNA, CDR2 SNTAGT. The CDR3 is 16 amino acids. In nucleotides, the CDR3 is TGTGCCAGCAGTGCCACAGGGGAACCACTCCCCACTGAAGCTTTCTTT. This encodes CASSATGEPLPTEAFF.

This rearrangement joins TRBV11-2 to TRBJ2-3; TRBD2 aligns across 8 bases. Germline V CDR1 and CDR2: SGHAT, FQNNGV. Germline trimming cut 4 bases from V and 4 bases from J; bases unmatched to any gene: 10. The CDR3 has 16 amino acids. CDR3 region: CASSSAGGFPPDTQYF. The CDR3 DNA reads TGTGCCAGCAGCTCGGCGGGGGGCTTTCCCCCAGATACGCAGTATTTT.

V and J are TRBV29-1 and TRBJ1-2; the D gene is possibly TRBD1 (5 bases). The CDR3 is 14 residues long. V shed 1 base and J shed 8 bases, with 17 bases lying between them. Germline CDR1 reads SQVTM; CDR2 reads ANQGSEA. The DNA for the CDR3 is TGCAGCGTTGAAGGAGCGGGGGGGTCTAGGGGCTACACCTTC. Translated: CSVEGAGGSRGYTF.

The J gene is TRBJ1-1, the V gene TRBV6-1; 9 nucleotides line up with TRBD1. This CDR3 is built from 18 residues. Trimming took 3 bases from V and 1 from J; bases not matched to a gene: 12. Germline V lookup: CDR1 MNHNS, CDR2 SASEGT. CDR3: CASSERRDRAGKNTEAFF. For the CDR3, the DNA is TGTGCCAGCAGTGAGAGAAGGGACAGGGCCGGGAAGAACACTGAAGCTTTCTTT.

The genes are TRBV7-2 and TRBJ2-6; 9 bases align to TRBD1. V lost 5 bases to trimming and J lost 1 base; unmatched junction nucleotides: 6. The CDR3 length is 17 residues. Germline V CDR1 and CDR2: SGHTA, FQGNSA. DNA for the CDR3: TGTGCCAGCAGCGGTTACGGGACAGGGTCTGGGGCCAACGTCCTGACTTTC. Protein: CASSGYGTGSGANVLTF.

This rearrangement joins TRBV4-3 to TRBJ1-2; TRBD1 matches at 9 bases. The CDR3 has 19 amino acids. Trimming at V came to 0 bases and at J to 3 bases, leaving 14 bases not matched to a gene. CDR1 is LGHNA, CDR2 YSLEER, per germline. The CDR3 spells CASSQDRGGDRVIDYGYTF. CDR3 nucleotide sequence: TGCGCCAGCAGCCAAGACCGAGGGGGGGACAGGGTTATCGACTATGGCTACACCTTC.

The chain is built from TRBV6-1 and TRBJ1-1; maybe TRBD1 (6 bases). Germline loops: CDR1 MNHNS, CDR2 SASEGT. The CDR3 loop spans 14 amino acids. The germline V and J ends were trimmed by 7 bases and 4 bases, with 16 bases remaining between them. CDR3 coding DNA: TGTGCCAGCAACGGAGACAGGCTGAGCACTGAAGCTTTCTTT. Translated: CASNGDRLSTEAFF.

V and J are TRBV5-6 and TRBJ1-1, with 9 bases identical to TRBD1. Germline V gene lookup returns CDR1 SGHDT and CDR2 YYEEEE. CDR3 length equals 13 residues. V dropped 5 bases and J dropped 11; count of bases not matched to a gene: 10. CDR3 amino acids: CASSSTGGVGAFF. CDR3 coding DNA: TGTGCCAGCAGTTCCACAGGGGGCGTAGGGGCTTTCTTT.

J is TRBJ1-5 and V is TRBV6-1; possible D gene TRBD1, 5 bases. Germline V gene lookup returns CDR1 MNHNS and CDR2 SASEGT. Trimming left V 0 bases short and J 6 bases short, with 12 bases between. The CDR3 has 15 residues. DNA of the CDR3: TGTGCCAGCAGTGAAGCAACTCAGGGTCCTCAGCCCCAGCATTTT. Translation: CASSEATQGPQPQHF.